A single sample is the source of the 32 T cell receptor beta chains below, sequenced in a study of T cells in Graves' hyperthyroidism and ophthalmopathy. Using RNA transcripts as the source, TCR beta CDR3 regions were amplified. First-round RT-PCR of the TCR CDR3 relied on the HTBI primer set. TCRdb reprocessed the multiplex PCR reads with MiXCR, giving one entry per CDR3 protein. The sample consists of 450,000 to 650,000 distinct CDR3 sequences, around 20% of them appearing once. Sequenced input: blood. These receptors were collected from a man younger than 30 with Graves' hyperthyroidism.

The V and J genes are TRBV3-1 and TRBJ2-7; 10 bases fit TRBD1. The CDR3 consists of 15 residues. Germline CDR1 reads LGHDT; CDR2 reads YNNKEL (reference sequence). Unmatched junction bases numbered 8, after V lost 4 bases and J lost 5 bases. CDR3 in amino acids: CASSPLGGQGNEQYF. DNA of the CDR3: TGTGCCAGCAGCCCCCTTGGGGGACAGGGGAACGAGCAGTACTTC.

Only a few counts were recorded for this clonotype. This clone may be a read error of a much larger clone one base away. The CDR3 bases are TGTGCCAGCCCCTCCCGCCAAGATAATCAGGGGCTAGCCAAAAACATTAAGTACTTC. Residues: CASPSRQDNQGLAKNIKYF. The chain has TRBV27 and TRBJ2-4; TRBD1 might be the D (6 bases). The CDR3 has 19 residues. The germline CDR1 and CDR2 sequences are MNHEY and SMNVEV (reference sequence).

This clonotype was picked up many times. The V and J genes are TRBV2 and TRBJ1-2; D is perhaps TRBD1 (6 bases). The ends were cut back, 4 bases at V and 8 bases at J, with 14 bases in the middle. Germline V gene lookup returns CDR1 SNHLY and CDR2 FYNNEI. The length of the CDR3 is 13 residues. CDR3 DNA: TGTGCCAGCAGTGTGAAGGGGGGGTACGGCTACACCTTC. It is translated as CASSVKGGYGYTF.

Many counts were recorded for this clonotype. The V and J genes are TRBV19 and TRBJ1-5; possibly TRBD1 for D (6 bases). V shed 7 bases and J shed 2 bases, with 12 bases lying between them. The CDR3 is 14 residues long. Germline CDR1 is LNHDA and CDR2 is SQIVND (reference sequence). The CDR3 DNA reads as TGTGCCAGTACCCCAGGGGTGGGCAATCAGCCCCAGCATTTT. This codes for CASTPGVGNQPQHF.

At least ten counts were recorded for this clonotype. The chain carries TRBV7-9 and TRBJ1-2; weak D call: TRBD1 (5 bases). CDR3 size: 14 residues. V lost 3 bases and J lost 4, with 12 bases in between. Germline V lookup: CDR1 SEHNR, CDR2 FQNEAQ (reference sequence). CDR3 nucleotides: TGTGCCAGCAGCTTTTCAGACGGGGCCTATGGCTACACCTTC. Translating it yields CASSFSDGAYGYTF.

The table lists this clonotype with many counts. This chain links TRBV28 with TRBJ1-5; no clear D. This CDR3 comprises 12 residues. The germline V gene encodes CDR1 MDHEN and CDR2 SYDVKM. V dropped 3 bases and J dropped 7 bases, with 7 bases sitting between them. CDR3 amino acids: CASSFGRQPQHF. DNA of the CDR3: TGTGCCAGCAGTTTTGGGCGGCAGCCCCAGCATTTT. The full variable domain, rest sourced from reference TRBV28 and TRBJ1-5, is DVKVTQSSRYLVKRTGEKVFLECVQDMDHENMFWYRQDPGLGLRLIYFSYDVKMKEKGDIPEGYSVSREKKERFSLILESASTNQTSMYLCASSFGRQPQHFGDGTRLSIL.

In this sample, this clonotype turned up many times. This chain uses TRBV6-2 or TRBV6-3 with TRBJ2-5; TRBD1 matches at 7 bases. This CDR3 is 14 amino acids long. V lost 8 bases, J lost 6 bases, and 12 bases stayed unmatched. Germline-derived CDR1 and CDR2 are MNHEY and SVGEGT. CDR3 residues: CASVAGGMVKTQYF. The CDR3 region has the DNA TGTGCCAGCGTAGCAGGGGGAATGGTAAAGACCCAGTACTTC.

The V call is TRBV24-1, the J call TRBJ2-5, with TRBD2 identical over 10 bases. CDR1 and CDR2 (germline): KGHDR, SFDVKD. The CDR3 totals 15 residues. The V and J ends lost 4 bases and 8 bases, in that order; junction bases with no gene match: 9. The chain's CDR3 is CATSDTRLAGHTQYF. The CDR3 DNA reads TGTGCCACCAGTGACACCAGACTAGCGGGTCATACCCAGTACTTC.

Points on this clonotype: Since no conserved phenylalanine or tryptophan closes the CDR3, a read error is the likely cause. The chain is built from TRBV28 and TRBJ1-1; no clear D. The germline V and J ends were trimmed by 5 bases and 2 bases, with 6 bases remaining between them. The CDR3 is 12 amino acids. Germline V gene data show CDR1 as MDHEN and CDR2 as SYDVKM. In DNA, the CDR3 is TGTGCCAGCAGTCCCCTTAACACTGAAGCTTTCGTT. Encoded protein: CASSPLNTEAFV.

The sample holds many counts of this clonotype. This chain links TRBV6-1 with TRBJ1-1, with D possibly matching TRBD1 (6 bases). The CDR3 spans 12 residues. Germline CDR1 is MNHNS and CDR2 is SASEGT. V was trimmed by 6 bases and J by 8 bases, leaving 13 bases between them. The CDR3 is CASSETGREAFF. DNA of the CDR3: TGTGCCAGCAGCGAAACAGGGAGGGAAGCTTTCTTT.

This clonotype has just a few counts. The chain has TRBV20-1 and TRBJ1-2, with D possibly TRBD1 on 5 matching bases. In germline, CDR1 is DFQATT, CDR2 SNEGSKA (reference sequence). V was cut by 5 bases and J by 5 bases, with 12 bases left in between. The CDR3 extends over 12 amino acids. The CDR3 spells CSAQTGQYGYTF. The CDR3 region has the DNA TGCAGTGCTCAGACGGGGCAGTATGGCTACACCTTC.

This chain links TRBV2 with TRBJ1-1, with D possibly matching TRBD1 (5 bases). Trimming took 7 bases from V and 4 from J, leaving 19 bases between them. CDR1 is SNHLY, CDR2 FYNNEI, per germline. The CDR3 totals 15 residues. The CDR3 loop is CASTPRARGGTEAFF. As DNA, the CDR3 is TGTGCCAGCACCCCCCGGGCCCGTGGGGGCACTGAAGCTTTCTTT. Full variable domain (remainder filled in from reference TRBV2 and TRBJ1-1): EPEVTQTPSHQVTQMGQEVILRCVPISNHLYFYWYRQILGQKVEFLVSFYNNEISEKSEIFDDQFSVERPDGSNFTLKIRSTKLEDSAMYFCASTPRARGGTEAFFGQGTRLTVV.

This clonotype has a count of ten or more. The V and J genes are TRBV6-1 and TRBJ1-1, with 12 bases fitting TRBD1. The CDR3 consists of 16 residues. The ends lost 3 bases at V and 3 bases at J; junction bases unmatched: 5. CDR1 is MNHNS and CDR2 is SASEGT in the germline V gene. The CDR3 protein is CASSEGTGGLDTEAFF. As DNA, the CDR3 is TGTGCCAGCAGTGAGGGGACAGGGGGCTTGGACACTGAAGCTTTCTTT.

This clonotype was seen many times. This chain uses TRBV28 with TRBJ1-1; 9 bases fit TRBD1. The CDR3 is 14 residues long. The V gene end was trimmed by 0 bases and the J gene end by 5 bases; junction bases not matched to a gene: 1. CDR1 is MDHEN, CDR2 SYDVKM, per germline. DNA of the CDR3: TGTGCCAGCAGTTTATGGGACAGGGGAACTGAAGCTTTCTTT. Translated, it gives CASSLWDRGTEAFF.

The chain joins TRBV2 to TRBJ1-1, with D tentatively TRBD1 (5 bases). Deletions cut 11 bases from V and 1 base from J, with 11 bases between. This CDR3 contains 12 residues. CDR1 and CDR2 (germline): SNHLY, FYNNEI. This CDR3 is CAGGEGNTEAFF. For the CDR3, the DNA is TGTGCCGGGGGGGAGGGGAACACTGAAGCTTTCTTT.

This clonotype has at least ten counts. This sequence joins TRBV12-3 or TRBV12-4 and TRBJ2-7; possibly TRBD2 for D (6 bases). Between the trimmed V and J ends, which lost 5 bases and 0 bases, there was a span of 11 bases. This CDR3 is 14 amino acids long. CDR3 in DNA: TGTGCCAGCAGTCCGGGACTTACCTCCTACGAGCAGTACTTC. Translating gives CASSPGLTSYEQYF.

Comments on this clonotype: Relative to the germline gene, one junction end is altered; a read error may explain this. The chain recombines TRBV28 with TRBJ1-5; D is undetermined. Germline CDR1 is MDHEN and CDR2 is SYDVKM. The CDR3 is made up of 15 amino acids. The CDR3 DNA reads TGTGCCAGCAGCCCGGCGGGGAGAAGCAATCAGCCCCAGCGTTTT. This gives the protein CASSPAGRSNQPQRF.

V gene TRBV11-2 combines with J gene TRBJ1-2; 7 bases match TRBD1. Trimming removed 5 bases from V and 8 bases from J; junction bases left unmatched: 23. The CDR3 runs to 18 residues. Germline CDR1 SGHAT, CDR2 FQNNGV. The CDR3 loop reads CASSPKAGTAPSTRGYTF. The DNA for the CDR3 is TGTGCCAGCAGCCCGAAAGCCGGGACAGCACCCTCCACCAGGGGCTACACCTTC.

Many counts were recorded for this clonotype. The rearrangement uses TRBV25-1 and TRBJ2-1, with 9 bases lining up with TRBD2. The V and J ends lost 4 bases and 6 bases, in that order; junction bases with no gene match: 10. The germline gives CDR1 MGHDK, CDR2 SYGVNS. The CDR3 has 16 residues. CDR3 DNA: TGTGCCAGCAGTGCCCGGGCTAGCGGGGCCTTCAATGAGCAGTTCTTC. This codes for CASSARASGAFNEQFF.

A few counts support this clonotype. The chain is built from TRBV20-1 and TRBJ2-2, with TRBD2 matching over 9 bases. The CDR3 loop spans 14 amino acids. V lost 6 bases, J lost 4 bases, and 6 bases stayed unmatched. Germline V gives CDR1 DFQATT, CDR2 SNEGSKA (reference sequence). The CDR3 DNA reads TGCAGTGCCAAGAGCGGGGGGCTCACCGGGGAGCTGTTTTTT. As protein: CSAKSGGLTGELFF.

The V gene is TRBV5-1, the J gene TRBJ1-1, with 7 nucleotides matching TRBD1. The CDR3 runs to 15 residues. Germline lookup yields CDR1 SGHRS and CDR2 YFSETQ. V lost 0 bases and J lost 0; bases outside the gene matches: 2. This CDR3 is CASSLAGQVNTEAFF. In nucleotides, the CDR3 is TGCGCCAGCAGCTTGGCCGGACAGGTGAACACTGAAGCTTTCTTT.

In its sample, this clonotype was seen a few times. V gene TRBV6-1 combines with J gene TRBJ1-2, with D hard to call. Trimming shortened V by 2 bases and J by 4 bases, and 14 bases separated the two germline ends. CDR3 length: 15 amino acids. Germline V gene data show CDR1 as MNHNS and CDR2 as SASEGT. Here the CDR3 reads CASSELISDPYGYTF. Written as DNA, the CDR3 is TGTGCCAGCAGTGAACTCATTTCAGATCCCTATGGCTACACCTTC.

This clonotype is a singleton in its sample. This clone may be a read error of a much larger clone one base away. The J gene is TRBJ1-2, the V gene TRBV10-3, with 7 bases lining up with TRBD1. Germline V gene data show CDR1 as ENHRY and CDR2 as SYGVKD. The CDR3 extends over 15 amino acids. The DNA for the CDR3 is TGTGCCATCAGTGGCGGGGGGGACAGAGAGTTTGGCCACACCTTC. Translating gives CAISGGGDREFGHTF.

This clonotype was recorded many times. J is TRBJ1-2 and V is TRBV5-1; TRBD1 matches at 7 bases. V lost 0 bases, J lost 6 bases, and 5 bases stayed unmatched. This CDR3 has 14 amino acids. Germline V lookup: CDR1 SGHRS, CDR2 YFSETQ. CDR3 sequence (DNA): TGCGCCAGCAGCTTGGCCGACAGGGAGGATGGCTACACCTTC. Encoded protein: CASSLADREDGYTF.

This clonotype was counted at least ten times. The chain has TRBV2 and TRBJ2-7, with 9 nucleotides matching TRBD1. The germline CDR1 and CDR2 sequences are SNHLY and FYNNEI. V trimming: 9 bases; J trimming: 2 bases; junction bases outside the gene matches: 5. There are 13 residues in the CDR3. The chain's CDR3 is CASGGQGAYEQYF. The CDR3 nucleotides are TGTGCCAGTGGGGGACAGGGAGCCTACGAGCAGTACTTC.

Only a few counts were recorded for this clonotype. The chain combines TRBV27 with TRBJ2-2; 12 bases fit TRBD1. V trimming: 8 bases; J trimming: 6 bases; junction bases outside the gene matches: 10. Per germline, CDR1 MNHEY and CDR2 SMNVEV (reference sequence). The CDR3 sequence is 16 residues long. CDR3 amino acids: CASRAGQGAYAGELFF. DNA for the CDR3: TGTGCCAGCCGAGCGGGACAGGGGGCGTATGCCGGGGAGCTGTTTTTT.

The rearrangement uses TRBV2 and TRBJ1-2; 7 bases are a match to TRBD1. Germline CDR1 SNHLY, CDR2 FYNNEI. The CDR3 has 13 amino acids. J lost 4 bases, V lost 6 bases, and 5 bases had no gene match. DNA for the CDR3: TGTGCCAGCAGCGACAGGACAGGCTATGGCTACACCTTC. It encodes CASSDRTGYGYTF. The full variable domain, in which reference TRBV2 and TRBJ1-2 provide the parts outside the CDR3, is EPEVTQTPSHQVTQMGQEVILRCVPISNHLYFYWYRQILGQKVEFLVSFYNNEISEKSEIFDDQFSVERPDGSNFTLKIRSTKLEDSAMYFCASSDRTGYGYTFGSGTRLTVV.

This clonotype came up many times. The chain has TRBV27 and TRBJ1-2; 7 nucleotides agree with TRBD1. Per the germline V gene, CDR1 is MNHEY and CDR2 is SMNVEV (reference sequence). CDR3 length equals 15 residues. V was pared by 4 bases and J by 4 bases, with 9 bases of the junction left unmatched. The CDR3 nucleotides are TGTGCCAGCAGTTCAGGGGGACAGCAACCCTATGGCTACACCTTC. This sequence encodes CASSSGGQQPYGYTF.

This clonotype has ten or more counts. The chain combines TRBV20-1 with TRBJ2-5; 9 bases fit TRBD2. Germline values: CDR1 DFQATT, CDR2 SNEGSKA (reference sequence). The CDR3 has 16 amino acids. V shed 3 bases and J 0 bases; nucleotides not matched to a gene: 8. CDR3 bases: TGCAGTGCTAGTCGGCTAGCGGGGATTTACCAAGAGACCCAGTACTTC. It translates to CSASRLAGIYQETQYF.

This clonotype was counted many times. This chain's CDR3 is CASRIGDGYTF. CDR3 coding DNA: TGTGCCAGCAGAATCGGGGATGGCTACACCTTC. This chain uses TRBV27 with TRBJ1-2, with D uncertain. CDR3 length equals 11 residues. Trimming took off 6 bases at V and 6 bases at J, with 8 bases between the two ends. CDR1 is MNHEY, CDR2 SMNVEV, per germline (reference sequence).

There are a few counts of this clonotype. This sequence joins TRBV12-5 and TRBJ1-1; D not resolved. Looked up from germline, CDR1 is LGHNT and CDR2 is FRNRAP. V dropped 7 bases and J dropped 1 base, with 7 bases sitting between them. This CDR3 region has 12 residues. The CDR3 region is CASVIGNTEAFF. For the CDR3, the DNA is TGTGCTAGTGTGATAGGGAACACTGAAGCTTTCTTT.

About this clonotype itself: One junction end disagrees with the germline gene, perhaps due to a read error. The CDR3 region is CASSSGRGGDIKYF. The CDR3 nucleotides read TGTGCCAGCAGCTCGGGCAGGGGGGGGGACATTAAGTACTTC. The chain joins TRBV7-9 to TRBJ2-4, with D perhaps given as TRBD1 or TRBD2 (7 bases each). The CDR3 has 14 amino acids. The germline gives CDR1 SEHNR, CDR2 FQNEAQ (reference sequence).